This TCR beta chain appears in the sequencing data of a study of cytotoxic CD8 clonotypes in ibrutinib-treated CLL. This clone has a count of ten or more. The table came from immunoSEQ multiplex PCR; TCRdb's copy has only in-frame clones and leaves some out. Of 250,000 to 350,000 clones listed, approximately 76% are singletons. V was trimmed by 4 bases and J by 4 bases, leaving 20 bases between them. Per the germline V gene, CDR1 is SQVTM and CDR2 is ANQGSEA. The CDR3 contains 15 residues. The V gene is TRBV29-1, the J gene TRBJ2-7; no firm D call. The clonotype was recovered from a human donor with chronic lymphocytic leukemia. This material consisted of PBMCs, taken at disease progression, from a patient treated with ibrutinib. Here the CDR3 DNA reads TGCAGCGTTGTAGTTCTAGTAGAAATCCAATACGAGCAGTACTTC. As protein: CSVVVLVEIQYEQYF.